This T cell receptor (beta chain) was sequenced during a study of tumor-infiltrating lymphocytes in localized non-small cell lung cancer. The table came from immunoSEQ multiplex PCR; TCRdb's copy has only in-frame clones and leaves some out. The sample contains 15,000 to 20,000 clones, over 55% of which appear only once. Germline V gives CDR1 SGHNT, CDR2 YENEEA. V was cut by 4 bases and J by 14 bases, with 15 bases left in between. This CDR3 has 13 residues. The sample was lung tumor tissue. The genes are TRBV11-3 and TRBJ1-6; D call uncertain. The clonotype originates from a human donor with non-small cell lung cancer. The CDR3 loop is CASSSSTHQALHF. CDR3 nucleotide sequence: TGTGCCAGCAGCTCATCGACGCACCAGGCCCTCCACTTT.